The rows below give T cell receptor beta chains drawn from one sample of a study of neurological immune-mediated disorders. MiXCR, applied by TCRdb to the 5' RACE reads, yields one record per CDR3 protein. The repertoire consists of fewer than 45,000 distinct CDR3 sequences, with 11% occurring once and the leading ten covering roughly 3.9%. The sample comprised PBMCs. These receptors were obtained from a man between 60 and 75 years old with HTLV-1-associated myelopathy (HAM/TSP). Both conserved end residues are part of each CDR3. Fields, in order: V gene, clone size, CDR3 protein. Part of the rows lack a size; the others show once, few, many or a class for expanded clones.

V: TRBV5-6; size: many; CDR3: CASSQDGESYEQYF
V: TRBV2; size: many; CDR3: CASSDQGGTGELFF
V: TRBV5-5; size: many; CDR3: CASSLGGTSGYNEQFF
V: TRBV5-6; size: many; CDR3: CASSLFDTNTEAFF
V: TRBV28; size: many; CDR3: CASSPSGVRTDTQYF
V: TRBV9; size: many; CDR3: CASSPLGTGYSPLHF
V: TRBV5-1; size: many; CDR3: CASSSDWTIGETQYF
V: TRBV11-2; size: many; CDR3: CASSFDLNLIPGYTF
V: TRBV20-1; size: many; CDR3: CSARDTGQGRGYTF
V: TRBV7-6; size: many; CDR3: CASSFGPTGRGANVLTF
V: TRBV20-1; size: many; CDR3: CSATRVSGTDTQYF
V: TRBV7-8; size: many; CDR3: CASSLELGDRGRKLFF
V: TRBV28; size: many; CDR3: CASSSVAYEQYF
V: TRBV6-6; size: many; CDR3: CASSYQGGKNIQYF
V: TRBV19; size: many; CDR3: CASMGQGRNGYTF
V: TRBV11-2; size: medium-sized; CDR3: CASSPRGNRGNTIYF
V: TRBV18; size: few; CDR3: CASSPSRTGGIETQYF
V: TRBV5-6; size: many; CDR3: CASSSLQGRGFSEAFF
V: TRBV20-1; size: once; CDR3: CSARDHGGAETEAFF
V: TRBV5-1; size: many; CDR3: CASSRTDGGEQYF
V: TRBV3-1; size: many; CDR3: CASSQGNEQYF
V: TRBV2; size: many; CDR3: CASSETGPNYGYTF
V: TRBV5-1; size: many; CDR3: CASSLQLSTDTQYF
V: TRBV29-1; size: many; CDR3: CSVGGSRNEQYF
V: TRBV5-1; size: many; CDR3: CASSLDGPHTGELFF
V: TRBV9; size: many; CDR3: CASSPGTSGSYYEQYF
V: TRBV7-3; size: many; CDR3: CASSLTFGTDTGELFF
V: TRBV20-1; size: many; CDR3: CSAKDSNQPQHF
V: TRBV6-1; size: many; CDR3: CASSADPGLRREKLFF
V: TRBV3-1; size: .; CDR3: CASIQGWGLAEAFF
V: TRBV29-1; size: many; CDR3: CSSEQTGGTQFF
V: TRBV5-1; size: .; CDR3: CASSTGQGGEQYF
V: TRBV5-1; size: many; CDR3: CASSLQGLEEKLFF